What follows describes a single T cell receptor beta chain. This sample is drawn from a study of blood T cell repertoires in COVID-19. Turning to the study itself: The samples span acute and convalescent COVID-19 from the United States, Italy and Spain. The analysed material was cDNA or gDNA that came from T cells, B-cell-depleted T cells, or PBMCs.

Per the original data handling: How many nucleated cells were present was estimated from reference gene primer amplification. Sequencing was performed with immunoSEQ multiplex PCR; in TCRdb, only in-frame clones are kept and a portion is missing. V and J calls and clone size follow that table, whereas D and trimming were derived from the DNA. Here the sample spans roughly 100,000 clones, nearly 90% being singletons. Germline V gene lookup returns CDR1 KGHSH and CDR2 LQKENI. Unmatched junction bases numbered 2, after V lost 5 bases and J lost 3 bases. The CDR3 extends over 13 amino acids. This receptor was taken from a man between 45 and 60 years old with active COVID-19. The genes are TRBV18 and TRBJ1-1; 8 nucleotides line up with TRBD1. Sequenced material: peripheral blood. CDR3 DNA: TGTGCCAGCTCAGGACAGGGCGACACTGAAGCTTTCTTT. Translation: CASSGQGDTEAFF.